These 17 T cell receptor beta chains originate from one sample sequenced in a study of siplizumab effects on memory and regulatory T cells (dated by TCRdb to between 2018 and 2021). The protocol used for the library was the immunoSEQ multiplex PCR assay. TCRdb's version of the immuneACCESS table is confined to in-frame rearrangements and falls short of the full clone set. An unresolved V gene accounts for under half of the shortfall where checked; the remainder is of unknown origin. Across this sample there are more than 85,000 clones, with 80% to 95% seen only once. The ten largest make up 1% to 1.3% of the sample. The sequencing input was CD4+ T cells sorted from blood. The receptor set was obtained from a human donor in good health.

The CDR3 spells CASNLQGNNEQFF. CDR3 nucleotides: TGTGCCAGCAACCTACAGGGAAACAATGAGCAGTTCTTC. This chain uses TRBV5-4 with TRBJ2-1; a weak D match, TRBD1 (6 bases). Germline V lookup: CDR1 SGHNT, CDR2 YYREEE (reference sequence). Trimming removed 6 bases at V and 5 bases at J, with 12 bases between. The CDR3 has 13 residues.

The gene calls are TRBV28 and TRBJ1-6; a possible D gene is TRBD1 (5 bases). V gave up 2 bases and J gave up 10 bases, with 21 bases separating them. The CDR3 sequence is 17 residues long. CDR1 and CDR2 from the germline V gene are MDHEN and SYDVKM. The CDR3 loop reads CASSLIRGRSIGSPLHF. Here the CDR3 DNA reads TGTGCCAGCAGTTTAATCCGGGGCAGGAGTATTGGGTCACCCCTCCACTTT.

The chain uses TRBV15 and TRBJ2-7; 10 bases fit TRBD1. V shed 8 bases, J shed 2 bases, and the junction held 6 bases outside the gene matches. Germline V gene data show CDR1 as LNHNV and CDR2 as YYDKDF (reference sequence). This CDR3 is built from 14 residues. The CDR3 loop is CATARDRGPYEQYF. CDR3 nucleotides: TGTGCCACCGCCCGGGACAGGGGACCCTACGAGCAGTACTTC.

The V gene is TRBV4-1, the J gene TRBJ1-2; 9 bases are shared with TRBD1. The CDR3 covers 16 residues. The germline gives CDR1 MGHRA, CDR2 YSYEKL. Trimming cost V 4 bases and J 5 bases; bases outside gene matches: 11. In nucleotides, the CDR3 is TGCGCCAGCAGCCGAGAGACAGGGGGATGGGGATATGGCTACACCTTC. Translating gives CASSRETGGWGYGYTF.

The chain couples TRBV18 to TRBJ2-1, with D perhaps TRBD2 (6 bases). Per the germline V gene, CDR1 is KGHSH and CDR2 is LQKENI. V shed 3 bases and J shed 8 bases, with 29 bases lying between them. CDR3 size: 19 residues. CDR3 coding DNA: TGTGCCAGCTCACCGCGGGACCGACTAAAGATTGGACGAGGGGATGAGCAGTTCTTC. It is translated as CASSPRDRLKIGRGDEQFF. The variable domain in full, with the rest retrieved from reference TRBV18 and TRBJ2-1, is NAGVMQNPRHLVRRRGQEARLRCSPMKGHSHVYWYRQLPEEGLKFMVYLQKENIIDESGMPKERFSAEFPKEGPSILRIQQVVRGDSAAYFCASSPRDRLKIGRGDEQFFGPGTRLTVL.

This sequence joins TRBV6-6 and TRBJ2-3; D tentatively fits TRBD1 or TRBD2 (5 bases each). From germline, CDR1 is MNHNY and CDR2 SVGAGI (reference sequence). Trimming took 6 bases from V and 2 from J, leaving 15 bases between them. CDR3 length equals 15 residues. The CDR3 bases are TGTGCCAGCAGCCACCCGGGGCGCTACACAGATACGCAGTATTTT. Protein sequence: CASSHPGRYTDTQYF.

The chain combines TRBV28 with TRBJ2-7, with D uncertain. Deletions cut 6 bases from V and 2 bases from J, with 11 bases between. Germline lookup yields CDR1 MDHEN and CDR2 SYDVKM. The CDR3 has 13 residues. The CDR3 region has the DNA TGTGCCAGCAGGGACCATGCCCCCTACGAGCAGTACTTC. Translation: CASRDHAPYEQYF.

This clone has more than one count but fewer than ten. The V and J genes are TRBV6-1 and TRBJ2-3, with D unresolved. The V and J ends lost 7 bases and 3 bases respectively, with 5 bases between them. Germline values: CDR1 MNHNS, CDR2 SASEGT. The CDR3 runs 11 residues. The CDR3 DNA reads as TGTGCCAGCACTATAACAGATACGCAGTATTTT. This translates into CASTITDTQYF.

This clone has just a few counts. The rearrangement joins TRBV19 to TRBJ1-5, with D uncertain. V shed 0 bases and J shed 0 bases, with 18 bases lying between them. The CDR3 contains 19 residues. Germline CDR1 is LNHDA and CDR2 is SQIVND (reference sequence). The CDR3 here is CASSIDVGPAGYSNQPQHF. As DNA, the CDR3 is TGTGCCAGTAGTATAGATGTTGGTCCAGCAGGATATAGCAATCAGCCCCAGCATTTT. The whole variable domain, remainder taken from reference TRBV19 and TRBJ1-5, is DGGITQSPKYLFRKEGQNVTLSCEQNLNHDAMYWYRQDPGQGLRLIYYSQIVNDFQKGDIAEGYSVSREKKESFPLTVTSAQKNPTAFYLCASSIDVGPAGYSNQPQHFGDGTRLSIL.

This chain uses TRBV9 with TRBJ2-1; 7 nucleotides match TRBD1. J gave up 7 bases and V 0 bases, and 7 bases lay outside the gene matches. This CDR3 region has 15 residues. Germline V gene lookup returns CDR1 SGDLS and CDR2 YYNGEE. The CDR3 protein is CASSVVGTDVNEQFF. The CDR3 bases are TGTGCCAGCAGCGTAGTGGGGACAGACGTAAATGAGCAGTTCTTC.

The chain recombines TRBV7-6 with TRBJ2-5; 8 nucleotides agree with TRBD1. The CDR3 length is 15 residues. Germline-derived CDR1 and CDR2 are SGHVS and FNYEAQ. V lost 5 bases, J lost 4 bases, and 9 bases stayed unmatched. This chain's CDR3 is CASSLLGQEGETQYF. The CDR3 DNA reads TGTGCCAGCAGCCTTTTGGGACAGGAGGGAGAGACCCAGTACTTC.

The J gene is TRBJ1-2, the V gene TRBV29-1, with a weak D call TRBD1 (6 bases). Germline V CDR1 and CDR2: SQVTM, ANQGSEA. Trimming removed 4 bases at V and 4 bases at J, with 10 bases between. The CDR3 consists of 12 residues. The CDR3 protein is CSVGQGIYGYTF. CDR3 coding DNA: TGCAGCGTTGGTCAGGGGATCTATGGCTACACCTTC.

This clone was detected only a few times. The chain couples TRBV5-1 to TRBJ2-1; 8 nucleotides match TRBD2. The V gene end was trimmed by 4 bases and the J gene end by 0 bases; junction bases not matched to a gene: 6. In germline, CDR1 is SGHRS, CDR2 YFSETQ. CDR3 size: 16 residues. The CDR3, as DNA: TGCGCCAGCAGCCTAACCCTAGCGGGCTCCTACAATGAGCAGTTCTTC. Translation gives CASSLTLAGSYNEQFF.

The chain joins TRBV11-2 to TRBJ2-1; D is perhaps TRBD2 (6 bases). CDR1 is SGHAT and CDR2 is FQNNGV in the germline V gene. V lost 7 bases to trimming and J lost 4 bases, with 17 bases between them. The CDR3 length is 15 residues. CDR3 region: CASTARRGSYNEQFF. The DNA for the CDR3 is TGTGCCAGCACTGCCCGGAGGGGATCATACAATGAGCAGTTCTTC.

The chain employs TRBV25-1 and TRBJ1-6; TRBD1 matches at 8 bases. CDR3 size: 14 residues. Trimming at V came to 6 bases and at J to 7 bases, leaving 5 bases not matched to a gene. The V gene's germline CDR1 is MGHDK and CDR2 SYGVNS. CDR3 amino acids: CASRGDRGNSPLHF. CDR3 DNA sequence: TGTGCCAGCAGGGGAGACAGGGGCAATTCACCCCTCCACTTT.

The chain links TRBV18 to TRBJ2-4; D is unresolved. The V end lost 3 bases, the J end lost 0 bases, and 15 bases lay between the germline ends. Germline assignment: CDR1 KGHSH and CDR2 LQKENI. The CDR3 sequence is 17 residues long. The CDR3, as DNA: TGTGCCAGCTCACCCGTCTCCAGATCAGTAGCCAAAAACATTCAGTACTTC. It specifies CASSPVSRSVAKNIQYF.

The genes are TRBV25-1 and TRBJ2-2; unclear D gene. CDR3 length equals 12 residues. Per the germline V gene, CDR1 is MGHDK and CDR2 is SYGVNS. V was trimmed by 7 bases and J by 8 bases, leaving 11 bases between them. Written as DNA, the CDR3 is TGTGCCAGCACACCACAAACAGGGGAGCTGTTTTTT. This sequence encodes CASTPQTGELFF. Drawing the rest from reference TRBV25-1 and TRBJ2-2, the complete variable domain is EADIYQTPRYLVIGTGKKITLECSQTMGHDKMYWYQQDPGMELHLIHYSYGVNSTEKGDLSSESTVSRIRTEHFPLTLESARPSHTSQYLCASTPQTGELFFGEGSRLTVL.